Below, 28 T cell receptor beta chains from the same sample are listed, as sequenced in a study of read filtering for tumor transcriptome and immune sequencing. Molecular barcoded adaptors covering alpha/delta and beta/gamma chains were used on approximately 440 ng RNA. TCRdb reprocessed the reads via MiXCR and lists one record per CDR3 protein. The repertoire holds tens of thousands of distinct CDR3 sequences, with roughly 19% as singletons. The sample taken for sequencing was a population of CD138-negative cells sorted from bone marrow. The receptors originated from a donor aged 40 or older with multiple myeloma.

This clonotype was detected a few times. The chain recombines TRBV6-2 or TRBV6-3 with TRBJ2-1, with 10 bases fitting TRBD2. This CDR3 is built from 20 residues. Germline V gene lookup returns CDR1 MNHEY and CDR2 SVGEGT. With V trimmed by 3 bases and J by 0 bases, 14 bases remained unmatched. The CDR3 DNA reads as TGTGCCAGCAGTTATGGGCCCCCTGCTAGCGGGGGAAGCTCCTACAATGAGCAGTTCTTC. This gives the protein CASSYGPPASGGSSYNEQFF.

Concerning this clonotype: A much larger clone is a single base away; this may be a read error. This chain connects TRBV6-6 to TRBJ2-6, with D unresolved. V dropped 5 bases and J dropped 5 bases, with 10 bases sitting between them. CDR1 and CDR2 from the germline V gene are MNHNY and SVGAGI (reference sequence). The CDR3 extends over 14 amino acids. CDR3 in amino acids: CASSETLRANVLTF. CDR3 coding DNA: TGTGCCAGCAGTGAAACTCTGAGGGCCAACGTCCTGACTTTC.

This clonotype was picked up many times. The V call is TRBV3-1, the J call TRBJ2-7; either TRBD1 or TRBD2 may fit D (5 bases each). V shed 8 bases and J shed 3 bases, with 5 bases lying between them. CDR1 is LGHDT, CDR2 YNNKEL, per germline (reference sequence). The CDR3 extends over 10 amino acids. The CDR3 loop is CASGGYEQYF. The CDR3 bases are TGTGCCAGCGGGGGCTACGAGCAGTACTTC.

Comment on this clonotype: The junction and the germline gene differ at one end; a read error may be behind it. The gene calls are TRBV5-1 and TRBJ2-3; D is perhaps TRBD2 (5 bases). Per the germline V gene, CDR1 is SGHRS and CDR2 is YFSETQ. The CDR3 totals 16 residues. CDR3 residues: CASSYRAGYSTDTRYF. The DNA of the CDR3 is TGCGCCAGCAGCTATCGTGCGGGCTACAGCACAGATACGCGGTATTTT.

The chain joins TRBV4-1 to TRBJ2-5, with D possibly TRBD1 on 6 matching bases. Germline V gene lookup returns CDR1 MGHRA and CDR2 YSYEKL. This CDR3 is 15 amino acids long. Deletions cut 5 bases from V and 0 bases from J, with 13 bases between. CDR3 sequence: CASSIQGTHQETQYF. The CDR3 region has the DNA TGCGCCAGCAGCATACAGGGAACACACCAAGAGACCCAGTACTTC.

Comments on this clonotype: This may be a read error: a much more frequent sequence differs by one nucleotide. This chain uses TRBV4-1 with TRBJ1-2, with D perhaps TRBD1 (6 bases). The V end lost 1 base, the J end lost 5 bases, and 20 bases lay between the germline ends. CDR1 and CDR2 (germline): MGHRA, YSYEKL. The CDR3 is made up of 17 amino acids. Here the CDR3 reads CASSQVNSGESVYGYTF. The CDR3 coding sequence is TGCGCCAGCAGCCAAGTTAACTCAGGGGAGAGTGTATATGGCTACACCTTC.

In this sample, this clonotype turned up many times. The chain combines TRBV10-3 with TRBJ2-7; no clear D. The CDR3 consists of 12 residues. Germline CDR1 ENHRY, CDR2 SYGVKD. V was clipped by 7 bases and J by 1 base, with 8 bases between them. The CDR3 loop is CAITGSSYEQYF. The CDR3 DNA follows: TGTGCCATCACCGGCAGTTCCTACGAGCAGTACTTC.

In its sample, this clonotype was seen many times. The V call is TRBV11-2, the J call TRBJ1-4; perhaps TRBD1 as D (5 bases). The ends were cut back, 6 bases at V and 4 bases at J, with 12 bases in the middle. The CDR3 sequence is 14 residues long. Germline-derived CDR1 and CDR2 are SGHAT and FQNNGV. CDR3 protein: CASRQGTGNEKLFF. The CDR3 nucleotides read TGTGCCAGCAGGCAAGGGACCGGTAATGAAAAACTGTTTTTT. The full variable domain, its missing parts supplied by reference TRBV11-2 and TRBJ1-4, is EAGVAQSPRYKIIEKRQSVAFWCNPISGHATLYWYQQILGQGPKLLIQFQNNGVVDDSQLPKDRFSAERLKGVDSTLKIQPAKLEDSAVYLCASRQGTGNEKLFFGSGTQLSVL.

This clonotype occurred many times. This chain uses TRBV27 with TRBJ2-1; 11 nucleotides match TRBD1. Germline trimming cut 2 bases from V and 7 bases from J; bases unmatched to any gene: 4. The CDR3 length is 15 residues. Germline values: CDR1 MNHEY, CDR2 SMNVEV (reference sequence). The chain's CDR3 is CASSLGTGGLNEQFF. CDR3 bases: TGTGCCAGCAGTTTAGGGACAGGGGGTCTGAATGAGCAGTTCTTC.

Concerning this clonotype: With a much larger clone just one base away, this may be a read error. The chain links TRBV28 to TRBJ2-7, with D tentatively TRBD1 (6 bases). Trimming removed 7 bases from V and 6 bases from J, with 22 bases in between. CDR3 length equals 15 residues. Germline CDR1 MDHEN, CDR2 SYDVKM. CDR3 DNA: TGTGCCAGCATCCTTCCTCTAGGGGGTCTTCTCGAGCAGTACTTC. It translates to CASILPLGGLLEQYF.

Details on this clonotype: This could be a read error, since a much larger clone is one nucleotide away. V gene TRBV6-5 combines with J gene TRBJ2-1, with a tentative D call TRBD1 (5 bases). With 0 bases removed from V and 0 bases from J, the gap between germline ends came to 6 bases. The length of the CDR3 is 15 residues. Germline V gene data show CDR1 as MNHEY and CDR2 as SVGAGI. The CDR3: CASSYSRGSYNEQFF. The CDR3 coding sequence is TGTGCCAGCAGTTACTCTAGGGGCTCCTACAATGAGCAGTTCTTC.

This clonotype was recorded at least ten times. The V and J genes are TRBV11-2 and TRBJ2-5, with 8 bases identical to TRBD1. Germline loops: CDR1 SGHAT, CDR2 FQNNGV. This CDR3 is 16 amino acids long. The V segment lost 5 bases and the J segment 1 base; nucleotides outside the gene matches: 9. CDR3 region: CASSTQTGVAQETQYF. In DNA, the CDR3 is TGTGCCAGCAGCACTCAGACAGGGGTTGCCCAAGAGACCCAGTACTTC.

By proportion, this clonotype is medium-sized (0.01 to 0.1%). This chain links TRBV4-1 with TRBJ2-7; 8 nucleotides align to TRBD2. Looked up from germline, CDR1 is MGHRA and CDR2 is YSYEKL. This CDR3 is 15 amino acids long. V dropped 4 bases and J dropped 6; count of bases not matched to a gene: 11. This CDR3 reads CASSRTSGGRGEQYF. The CDR3 coding sequence is TGCGCCAGCAGCCGTACGAGCGGGGGAAGGGGCGAGCAGTACTTC.

Ten or more counts support this clonotype. The J gene is TRBJ2-7, the V gene TRBV5-1; 8 bases fit TRBD1. V was pared by 4 bases and J by 3 bases, with 6 bases of the junction left unmatched. Germline assignment: CDR1 SGHRS and CDR2 YFSETQ. The CDR3 consists of 14 residues. CDR3: CASSRTGTYYEQYF. CDR3 in DNA: TGCGCCAGCAGCAGGACAGGGACGTACTACGAGCAGTACTTC.

At least ten counts were recorded for this clonotype. The CDR3 here is CASRTQGDTGELFF. In DNA, the CDR3 is TGTGCCAGCAGGACACAGGGGGACACCGGGGAGCTGTTTTTT. This chain joins TRBV12-3 or TRBV12-4 and TRBJ2-2; 8 bases are a match to TRBD1. V was clipped by 6 bases and J by 3 bases; unmatched bases: 3. This CDR3 spans 14 amino acids.

The genes are TRBV20-1 and TRBJ1-5, with a weak D call TRBD1 (5 bases). The V and J ends lost 0 bases and 6 bases respectively, with 15 bases between them. The CDR3 spans 15 residues. The germline gives CDR1 DFQATT, CDR2 SNEGSKA (reference sequence). Written as DNA, the CDR3 is TGCAGTGCTAGAGACCCCGGGGGGGGGATTCAGCCCCAGCATTTT. This encodes CSARDPGGGIQPQHF.

At least ten counts were recorded for this clonotype. This rearrangement joins TRBV20-1 to TRBJ2-5; tentatively, D is TRBD2 (7 bases). The germline V and J ends were trimmed by 6 bases and 4 bases, with 21 bases remaining between them. The CDR3 loop spans 15 amino acids. CDR1 and CDR2 (germline): DFQATT, SNEGSKA (reference sequence). DNA for the CDR3: TGCAGTGCCCCGGGGGGCCTGAGGACCCTAGAGACCCAGTACTTC. This sequence encodes CSAPGGLRTLETQYF.

This clonotype appeared once. Germline and junction disagree at one end, which may indicate a read error. The chain carries TRBV11-2 and TRBJ2-1; 11 bases fit TRBD2. Germline CDR1 and CDR2: SGHAT and FQNNGV. This CDR3 contains 17 residues. Here the CDR3 reads CASSSPILAGGLNEQFF. CDR3 sequence (DNA): TGTGCCAGTAGCTCACCCATTCTAGCGGGAGGATTGAATGAGCAGTTCTTC.

This clonotype was detected ten times or more. The V call is TRBV7-9, the J call TRBJ2-1, with D perhaps matching TRBD2 (6 bases). The germline gives CDR1 SEHNR, CDR2 FQNEAQ (reference sequence). V was clipped by 5 bases and J by 1 base, with 15 bases between them. The CDR3 runs to 16 residues. CDR3 protein: CASSGPRGRSYNEQFF. CDR3 bases: TGTGCCAGCAGCGGTCCTCGGGGGAGGTCCTACAATGAGCAGTTCTTC. Full variable domain (rest looked up from reference TRBV7-9 and TRBJ2-1): DTGVSQNPRHKITKRGQNVTFRCDPISEHNRLYWYRQTLGQGPEFLTYFQNEAQLEKSRLLSDRFSAERPKGSFSTLEIQRTEQGDSAMYLCASSGPRGRSYNEQFFGPGTRLTVL.

The chain recombines TRBV5-4 with TRBJ2-7; no firm D call. The CDR3 consists of 14 residues. Trimming took off 0 bases at V and 1 base at J, with 8 bases between the two ends. Germline assignment: CDR1 SGHNT and CDR2 YYREEE (reference sequence). The CDR3 protein is CASSLETSSYEQYF. In nucleotides, the CDR3 is TGTGCCAGCAGCTTGGAGACGTCGTCCTACGAGCAGTACTTC.

Note on this clonotype: Just one base apart from a much larger clone, this may be a read error. CDR3 sequence reads: CDSSAPGGGHTEAFF. DNA for the CDR3: TGTGACAGCAGTGCCCCGGGGGGGGGGCACACTGAAGCTTTCTTT. The chain is built from TRBV6-1 and TRBJ1-1, with a possible D match to TRBD1 (6 bases). The germline gives CDR1 MNHNS, CDR2 SASEGT. CDR3 length equals 15 residues.

In the case of this clonotype: This may be a read error, as it is one base from a much larger clone. The rearrangement joins TRBV11-2 to TRBJ1-4; D may be TRBD2 (5 bases). The J call is in doubt because the DNA end fits TRBJ2-3 better. The CDR3 loop spans 12 amino acids. Germline CDR1 reads SGHAT; CDR2 reads FQNNGV. The CDR3 loop reads CASSLLTNAQYF. DNA of the CDR3: TGTGCCAGCAGCTTATTGACTAATGCGCAGTATTTT.

This clonotype was picked up many times. V usage is TRBV5-1 and J usage is TRBJ2-5; TRBD1 matches 7 bases. Germline loops: CDR1 SGHRS, CDR2 YFSETQ. Trimming cost V 4 bases and J 4 bases; bases outside gene matches: 7. The CDR3 loop spans 14 amino acids. The CDR3: CASSGGTAPETQYF. CDR3 in DNA: TGCGCCAGCAGCGGTGGGACAGCTCCAGAGACCCAGTACTTC.

The V gene is TRBV19, the J gene TRBJ1-5; D might be TRBD1 (5 bases). Trimming shortened V by 10 bases and J by 1 base, and 17 bases separated the two germline ends. The CDR3 is 15 amino acids. From germline, CDR1 is LNHDA and CDR2 SQIVND (reference sequence). CDR3 in amino acids: CATQRGGWSNQPQHF. The DNA for the CDR3 is TGTGCCACCCAACGGGGCGGATGGAGCAATCAGCCCCAGCATTTT.

Note on this clonotype: The junction shows a germline mismatch at one end, possibly a read error. The V gene is TRBV10-3, the J gene TRBJ2-3, with TRBD2 identical over 8 bases. In germline, CDR1 is ENHRY, CDR2 SYGVKD. There are 19 residues in the CDR3. The CDR3: CATSESSRGLALRRDTQYF. In DNA, the CDR3 is TGTGCCACCAGTGAGTCGTCAAGAGGACTAGCTTTGAGACGGGATACGCAGTATTTT.

This clonotype was counted ten times or more. This chain connects TRBV25-1 to TRBJ2-3; D assignment may be TRBD1 or TRBD2 (5 bases each). Deletions cut 6 bases from V and 3 bases from J, with 19 bases between. CDR3 length equals 16 residues. Germline CDR1 MGHDK, CDR2 SYGVNS. CDR3 nucleotides: TGTGCCAGCAGCAAGGCGAGGGGTGAGTCAACAGATACGCAGTATTTT. Amino acid sequence: CASSKARGESTDTQYF.

The sample holds many counts of this clonotype. The chain has TRBV28 and TRBJ2-3; D is unclear. The CDR3 consists of 15 residues. Germline V gives CDR1 MDHEN, CDR2 SYDVKM. V was trimmed by 3 bases and J by 3 bases, leaving 13 bases between them. CDR3 residues: CASSLDAMATDTQYF. The CDR3 DNA follows: TGTGCCAGCAGTTTGGATGCCATGGCGACAGATACGCAGTATTTT.

The sample holds many counts of this clonotype. J is TRBJ2-1 and V is TRBV7-9, with 12 bases identical to TRBD2. V gave up 2 bases and J gave up 6 bases; unmatched junction bases: 5. CDR1 is SEHNR, CDR2 FQNEAQ, per germline (reference sequence). The CDR3 contains 16 residues. CDR3 coding DNA: TGTGCCAGCAGCTTATACACGACTAGCGGGAGCAATGAGCAGTTCTTC. Residues: CASSLYTTSGSNEQFF.